This T cell receptor beta chain is from a study of cytomegalovirus exposure and HLA in healthy donors. This PCR relied on a set of 60 Vbeta primers and 13 Jbeta primers. The data were produced by immunoSEQ multiplex PCR, yet TCRdb's version contains in-frame clones alone and is incomplete. The repertoire holds 150,000 to 200,000 clones, with roughly 77% as singletons. Comments on this clone: Its antigen is as yet unknown.

General study points: Altogether, about 160 TCR beta chains were recorded as cytomegalovirus-associated.

The origin of this receptor is a male donor in good health and CMV-seronegative. The source material was PBMCs.

CDR3 DNA: TGTGCCAGCACTGATTCATGGTGGAGAACTTTCTTT. Translated, it gives CASTDSWWRTFF. The rearrangement uses TRBV6-5 and TRBJ1-1; no firm D call. Trimming left V 7 bases short and J 12 bases short, with 18 bases between. The CDR3 extends over 12 amino acids. CDR1 and CDR2 from the germline V gene are MNHEY and SVGAGI.